Following are 17 T cell receptor beta chains from one sample sequenced in a study of response to subunit inactivated influenza vaccine. One entry per CDR3 protein, called by TCRdb with MiXCR from the RT-PCR reads. Here the sample spans roughly 170,000 distinct CDR3 sequences, around 8.8% being singletons. This specimen consisted of non-naive T cells sorted from PBMCs, obtained on the day of vaccination. The receptors derive from a man between 45 and 60 years old who received an inactivated influenza vaccine.

The V call is TRBV21-1, the J call TRBJ2-5; the table's D call, TRBD2, was not checked against the DNA. TRBV21-1 is described as a pseudogene. The CDR3 sequence is 16 residues long. CDR3 DNA sequence: TGTGCCAGCCCCCCCAGGGGACTAGCGGCACAAGAGACCCAGTACTTC. Its protein product is CASPPRGLAAQETQYF.

This clonotype was detected ten times or more. The gene calls are TRBV5-1 and TRBJ2-7; 10 positions agree with TRBD2. The germline gives CDR1 SGHRS, CDR2 YFSETQ. The CDR3 is 18 amino acids. After removal of 0 bases from V and 1 base from J, the junction contained 10 bases not matched to a gene. In DNA, the CDR3 is TGCGCCAGCAGCTTGGTTGCTAGCGGGGGCCTCACTTCCTACGAGCAGTACTTC. Translated: CASSLVASGGLTSYEQYF.

This clonotype was recorded a few times. V is TRBV24-1 and J is TRBJ2-3; D gene unclear. The germline CDR1 and CDR2 sequences are KGHDR and SFDVKD. V shed 5 bases and J shed 5 bases, with 4 bases lying between them. The CDR3 has 11 residues. This CDR3 is CATSAGDTQYF. CDR3 nucleotide sequence: TGTGCCACCAGTGCCGGAGATACGCAGTATTTT.

This clonotype was seen many times. The gene calls are TRBV28 and TRBJ2-3; 15 bases agree with TRBD2. Germline loops: CDR1 MDHEN, CDR2 SYDVKM. The junction had 7 bases not matched to a gene; V was cut back by 4 bases and J by 2 bases. The CDR3 runs 18 residues. The DNA of the CDR3 is TGTGCCAGCAGTTCGGGACTAGCGGGGGGAACAACCACAGATACGCAGTATTTT. This codes for CASSSGLAGGTTTDTQYF.

The chain combines TRBV20-1 with TRBJ1-2, with 7 bases that match TRBD1. V shed 0 bases and J 7 bases; nucleotides not matched to a gene: 11. CDR1 is DFQATT and CDR2 is SNEGSKA in the germline V gene (reference sequence). The CDR3 consists of 15 residues. The CDR3 sequence is CSARDLGSGGAGYTF. The CDR3 DNA is TGCAGTGCTAGAGATTTAGGTTCAGGGGGAGCTGGCTACACCTTC.

The J gene is TRBJ2-1, the V gene TRBV29-1, with D perhaps TRBD1 (6 bases). Germline CDR1 reads SQVTM; CDR2 reads ANQGSEA. The CDR3 length is 14 residues. Between the trimmed V and J ends, which lost 5 bases and 0 bases, there was a span of 11 bases. CDR3 DNA sequence: TGCAGCGTTAAAGGGGGAAGCTCCTACAATGAGCAGTTCTTC. Its translation is CSVKGGSSYNEQFF.

This chain uses TRBV7-9 with TRBJ2-2; D gene unclear. CDR1 is SEHNR and CDR2 is FQNEAQ in the germline V gene (reference sequence). The CDR3 is 13 residues long. Trimming left V 4 bases short and J 2 bases short, with 5 bases between. CDR3 DNA: TGTGCCAGCAGCTCCATTAACACCGGGGAGCTGTTTTTT. Protein sequence: CASSSINTGELFF.

Only a few counts were recorded for this clonotype. This chain joins TRBV20-1 and TRBJ1-1, with a tentative D call TRBD1 (5 bases). The germline V gene encodes CDR1 DFQATT and CDR2 SNEGSKA (reference sequence). The length of the CDR3 is 12 residues. V lost 8 bases, J lost 1 base, and 11 bases lay in between. CDR3 nucleotide sequence: TGCAGTCTCTCTAGGGGGAACACTGAAGCTTTCTTT. Translation: CSLSRGNTEAFF.

The gene calls are TRBV20-1 and TRBJ2-5, with TRBD2 matching 14 bases. The CDR3 covers 16 residues. Germline CDR1 reads DFQATT; CDR2 reads SNEGSKA (reference sequence). With 5 bases clipped from V and 2 bases from J, the junction kept 7 bases outside the gene matches. The DNA of the CDR3 is TGCAGTGCTTGGAGTGGACTAGCGGGGGGTCAAGAGACCCAGTACTTC. This translates into CSAWSGLAGGQETQYF.

This clonotype appeared a few times. J is TRBJ2-3 and V is TRBV24-1; weak D call: TRBD1 (5 bases). This CDR3 has 13 amino acids. Looked up from germline, CDR1 is KGHDR and CDR2 is SFDVKD. V lost 4 bases, J lost 5 bases, and 9 bases lay in between. CDR3 DNA: TGTGCCACCAGTGACCCGGACAAAGATACGCAGTATTTT. Amino acids: CATSDPDKDTQYF.

This clonotype was observed a few times. V gene TRBV28 combines with J gene TRBJ2-7; possible D gene TRBD1, 6 bases. Germline values: CDR1 MDHEN, CDR2 SYDVKM. CDR3 size: 16 residues. The V gene lost 6 bases and the J gene lost 1 base, with 19 bases spanning the gap. The CDR3 reads CASSSSGALKSYEQYF. Written as DNA, the CDR3 is TGTGCCAGCAGCTCTTCAGGGGCCTTGAAATCCTACGAGCAGTACTTC. Together with reference TRBV28 and TRBJ2-7, the CDR3 gives the full variable domain: DVKVTQSSRYLVKRTGEKVFLECVQDMDHENMFWYRQDPGLGLRLIYFSYDVKMKEKGDIPEGYSVSREKKERFSLILESASTNQTSMYLCASSSSGALKSYEQYFGPGTRLTVT.

This clonotype was counted between two and nine times. The chain recombines TRBV7-9 with TRBJ2-5, with D perhaps matching TRBD2 (5 bases). The CDR3 is made up of 13 amino acids. CDR1 is SEHNR and CDR2 is FQNEAQ in the germline V gene (reference sequence). Trimming removed 5 bases from V and 9 bases from J, with 16 bases in between. CDR3: CASSLPGLGSQYF. The CDR3 region has the DNA TGTGCCAGCAGCCTCCCGGGGTTAGGGTCCCAGTACTTC.

This clonotype has a handful of counts. CDR3 sequence (DNA): TGTGCCAGCAGCCCAACGTCATCTGGGGCTAGCGGGCAAGAGACCCAGTACTTC. This sequence encodes CASSPTSSGASGQETQYF. The chain carries TRBV3-1 and TRBJ2-5; 8 bases line up with TRBD2. The CDR3 extends over 18 amino acids. The germline V gene has CDR1 LGHDT and CDR2 YNNKEL (reference sequence). Trimming removed 4 bases from V and 2 bases from J; junction bases left unmatched: 15.

This clonotype was counted a few times. This chain connects TRBV6-2 or TRBV6-3 to TRBJ2-3; 10 nucleotides line up with TRBD1. Germline V gene lookup returns CDR1 MNHEY and CDR2 SVGEGT. V dropped 6 bases and J dropped 1; count of bases not matched to a gene: 7. The CDR3 contains 16 residues. The CDR3 is CASRFDRGRRTDTQYF. The CDR3 DNA reads TGTGCCAGCAGATTCGACAGGGGGCGTCGCACAGATACGCAGTATTTT.

This clonotype was found a few times. The chain uses TRBV19 and TRBJ2-5; 7 bases align to TRBD2. The CDR3 length is 14 residues. Germline CDR1 and CDR2: LNHDA and SQIVND (reference sequence). With 5 bases clipped from V and 5 bases from J, the junction kept 8 bases outside the gene matches. The CDR3 region is CASSRGRGTETQYF. CDR3 coding DNA: TGTGCCAGTAGTCGTGGGAGGGGTACGGAGACCCAGTACTTC. The entire variable domain, with the rest obtained from reference TRBV19 and TRBJ2-5, is as follows: DGGITQSPKYLFRKEGQNVTLSCEQNLNHDAMYWYRQDPGQGLRLIYYSQIVNDFQKGDIAEGYSVSREKKESFPLTVTSAQKNPTAFYLCASSRGRGTETQYFGPGTRLLVL.

This clonotype occurred many times. The chain uses TRBV9 and TRBJ1-4, with D tentatively TRBD1 (6 bases). Germline V lookup: CDR1 SGDLS, CDR2 YYNGEE. This CDR3 has 15 amino acids. Trimming pared 4 bases from V and 2 bases from J, leaving 12 bases between. The CDR3 sequence is CASSSRGMTNEKLFF. The CDR3 DNA is TGTGCCAGCAGCTCCAGGGGCATGACTAATGAAAAACTGTTTTTT.

In this sample, this clonotype turned up many times. This rearrangement joins TRBV7-3 to TRBJ2-2; D may be TRBD2 (6 bases). The germline gives CDR1 SGHTA, CDR2 FQGTGA. Trimming removed 5 bases at V and 8 bases at J, with 15 bases between. This CDR3 has 14 residues. CDR3 loop: CASSPGTLSGELFF. For the CDR3, the DNA is TGTGCCAGCAGCCCCGGGACTCTTTCGGGGGAGCTGTTTTTT.